The text below deals with one T cell receptor beta chain. Its specificity is unknown. This sample was taken from a study of cytomegalovirus exposure and HLA in healthy donors. Overall study context: Earlier, 200 million or so T cells were analyzed, and 95 million to 140 million unique TCR beta sequences were found among them.

From germline, CDR1 is LNHDA and CDR2 SQIVND (reference sequence). The trim removed 8 bases at V and 7 bases at J, leaving 5 bases unmatched. The CDR3 has 13 residues. PCR was performed using 60 Vbeta and 13 Jbeta primers. Produced via immunoSEQ multiplex PCR; TCRdb's table is partial and in-frame only. The data contain about 89,000 clones, roughly 80% of them singletons. Study-wide results and limits: A link between a missense DCLRE1C variant and TCR beta V- and J-gene trimming emerged from a later analysis.

The chain uses TRBV19 and TRBJ1-5, with 10 nucleotides matching TRBD1. The clonotype originates from a male donor in good health and CMV-seronegative. Sequencing was carried out using PBMCs. The CDR3 reads CASRGDRGQPQHF. CDR3 nucleotide sequence: TGTGCCAGTCGGGGGGACAGGGGCCAGCCCCAGCATTTT.